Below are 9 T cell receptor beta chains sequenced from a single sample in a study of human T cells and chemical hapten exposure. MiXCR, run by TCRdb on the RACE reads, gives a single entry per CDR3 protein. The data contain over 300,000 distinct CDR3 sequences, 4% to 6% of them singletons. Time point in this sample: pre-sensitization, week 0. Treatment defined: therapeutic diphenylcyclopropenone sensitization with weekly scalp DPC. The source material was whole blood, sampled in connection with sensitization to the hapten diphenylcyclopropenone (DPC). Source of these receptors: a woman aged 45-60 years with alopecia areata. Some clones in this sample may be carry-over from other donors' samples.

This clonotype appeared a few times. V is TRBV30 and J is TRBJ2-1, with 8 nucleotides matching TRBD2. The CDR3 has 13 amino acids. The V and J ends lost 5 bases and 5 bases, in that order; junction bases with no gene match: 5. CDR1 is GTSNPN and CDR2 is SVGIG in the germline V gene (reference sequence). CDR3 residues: CAWASGSNNEQFF. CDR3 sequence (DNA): TGTGCCTGGGCTAGCGGGTCCAACAATGAGCAGTTCTTC. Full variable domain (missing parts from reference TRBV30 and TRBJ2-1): SQTIHQWPATLVQPVGSPLSLECTVEGTSNPNLYWYRQAAGRGLQLLFYSVGIGQISSEVPQNLSASRPQDRQFILSSKKLLLSDSGFYLCAWASGSNNEQFFGPGTRLTVL.

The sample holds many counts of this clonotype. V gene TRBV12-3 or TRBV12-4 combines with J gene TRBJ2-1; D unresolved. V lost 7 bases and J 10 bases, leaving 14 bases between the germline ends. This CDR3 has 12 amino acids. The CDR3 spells CASTIGLREQFF. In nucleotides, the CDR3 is TGTGCCAGCACCATAGGCCTCCGAGAGCAGTTCTTC.

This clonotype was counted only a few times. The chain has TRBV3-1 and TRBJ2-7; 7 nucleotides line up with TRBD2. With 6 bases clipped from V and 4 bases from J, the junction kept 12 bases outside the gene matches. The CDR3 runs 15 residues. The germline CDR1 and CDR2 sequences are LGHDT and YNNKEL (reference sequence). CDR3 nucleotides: TGTGCCAGCAGTCTTGGGGCTAGCGGAGGGTACGAGCAGTACTTC. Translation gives CASSLGASGGYEQYF.

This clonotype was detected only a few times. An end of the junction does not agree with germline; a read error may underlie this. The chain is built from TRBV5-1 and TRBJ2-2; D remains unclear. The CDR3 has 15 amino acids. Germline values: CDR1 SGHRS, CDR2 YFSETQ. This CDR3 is CASRLAGSNTGELFF. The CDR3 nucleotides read TGCGCCAGCAGGTTGGCTGGATCGAACACCGGGGAGCTGTTTTTT.

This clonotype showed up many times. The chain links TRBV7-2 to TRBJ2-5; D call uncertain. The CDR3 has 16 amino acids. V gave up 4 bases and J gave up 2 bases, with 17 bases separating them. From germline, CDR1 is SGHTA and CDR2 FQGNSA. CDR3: CASSSPHVVGQETQYF. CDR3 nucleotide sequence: TGTGCCAGCAGCTCACCTCACGTCGTGGGGCAAGAGACCCAGTACTTC.

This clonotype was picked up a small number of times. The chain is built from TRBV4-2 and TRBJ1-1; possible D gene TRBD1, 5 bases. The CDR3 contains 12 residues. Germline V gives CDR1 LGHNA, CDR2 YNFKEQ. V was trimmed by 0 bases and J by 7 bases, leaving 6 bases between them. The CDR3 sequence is CASSQDDSEAFF. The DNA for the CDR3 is TGTGCCAGCAGCCAAGACGACAGTGAAGCTTTCTTT.

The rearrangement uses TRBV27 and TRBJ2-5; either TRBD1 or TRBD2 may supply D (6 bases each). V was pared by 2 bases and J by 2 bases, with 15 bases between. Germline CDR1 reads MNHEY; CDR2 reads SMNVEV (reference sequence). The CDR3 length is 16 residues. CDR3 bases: TGTGCCAGCAGTTTAAGCCCCGCGGGACAACAAGAGACCCAGTACTTC. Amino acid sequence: CASSLSPAGQQETQYF.

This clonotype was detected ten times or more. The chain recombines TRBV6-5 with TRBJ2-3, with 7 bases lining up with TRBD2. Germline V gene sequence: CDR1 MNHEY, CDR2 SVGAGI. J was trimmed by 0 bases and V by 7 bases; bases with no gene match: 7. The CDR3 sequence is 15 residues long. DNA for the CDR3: TGTGCCAGCACTCAACTAGCGACTAGCACAGATACGCAGTATTTT. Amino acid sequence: CASTQLATSTDTQYF.

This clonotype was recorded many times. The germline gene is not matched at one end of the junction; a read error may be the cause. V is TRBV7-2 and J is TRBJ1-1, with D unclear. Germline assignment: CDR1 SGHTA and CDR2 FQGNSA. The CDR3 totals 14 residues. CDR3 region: CASSLVSGNTEAFF. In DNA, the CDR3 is TGTGCCAGCAGTTTAGTTTCGGGGAACACTGAAGCTTTCTTT.